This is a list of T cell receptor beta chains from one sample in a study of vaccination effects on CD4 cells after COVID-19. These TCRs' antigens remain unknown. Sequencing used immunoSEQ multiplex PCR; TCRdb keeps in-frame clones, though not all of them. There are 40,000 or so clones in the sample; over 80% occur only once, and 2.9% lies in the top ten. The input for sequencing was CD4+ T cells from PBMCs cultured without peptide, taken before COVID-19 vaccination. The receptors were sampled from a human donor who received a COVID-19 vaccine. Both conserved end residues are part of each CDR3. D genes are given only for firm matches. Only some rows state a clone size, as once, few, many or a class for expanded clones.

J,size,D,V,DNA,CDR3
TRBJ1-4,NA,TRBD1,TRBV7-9,TGTGCCAGCAGCTTAAGGGACAGGAGTGCAACTAATGAAAAACTGTTTTTT,CASSLRDRSATNEKLFF
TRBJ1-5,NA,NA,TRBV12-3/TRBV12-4,TGTGCCAGCAGTTTACTAAGCAATCAGCCCCAGCATTTT,CASSLLSNQPQHF
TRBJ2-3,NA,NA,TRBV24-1,TGTGCCACCAGTGATTTCGGATTTGCCACAGATACGCAGTATTTT,CATSDFGFATDTQYF
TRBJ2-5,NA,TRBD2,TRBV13,TGTGCCAGCAGCCAGATACTAGCGGGGGCGAAGACCCAGTACTTC,CASSQILAGAKTQYF
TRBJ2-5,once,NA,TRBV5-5,TGTGCCAGCTGGGAGGGGGCTGGAGAGACCCAGTACTTC,CASWEGAGETQYF
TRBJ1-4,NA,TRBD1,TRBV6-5,TGTGCCAGCAGTAGGGACAGTAATGAAAAACTGTTTTTT,CASSRDSNEKLFF
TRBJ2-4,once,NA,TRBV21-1,TGTGCCAGCAGCAAAGGACTAGCGGGGGGGCGGGGCAAAAACATTCAGTACTTC,CASSKGLAGGRGKNIQYF
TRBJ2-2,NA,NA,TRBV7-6,TGTGCCAGCAGCGCCGGTCCGAACACCGGGGAGCTGTTTTTT,CASSAGPNTGELFF
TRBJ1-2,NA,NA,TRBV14,TGTGCCAGCAGCCACGGGGCGACGGGAAGGTATGGCTACACCTTC,CASSHGATGRYGYTF
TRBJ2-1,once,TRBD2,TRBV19,TGTGCCAGTAGTATCACGAGCGGGGGGTATGATGAGCAGTTCTTC,CASSITSGGYDEQFF
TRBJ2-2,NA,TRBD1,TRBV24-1,TGTGCCACCAGTGATCCCGGGACAGGGAACACCGGGGAGCTGTTTTTT,CATSDPGTGNTGELFF
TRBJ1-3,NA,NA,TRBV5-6,TGTGCCAGCAGCAGGAGGGGGGCCCGCTCTGGAAACACCATATATTTT,CASSRRGARSGNTIYF
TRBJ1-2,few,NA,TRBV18,TGTGCCAGCTCACCCGACTTGGGTCGGCCCGCAACGATCGACTATGGCTACACCTTC,CASSPDLGRPATIDYGYTF
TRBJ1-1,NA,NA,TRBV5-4,TGTGCCAGCAGCTCACCGGGACGGGTGAACACTGAAGCTTTCTTT,CASSSPGRVNTEAFF
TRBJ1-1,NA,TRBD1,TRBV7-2,TGTGCCAGCAGCTTTGTAAGACAGGGGGAAGCTTTCTTT,CASSFVRQGEAFF
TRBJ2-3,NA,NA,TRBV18,TGTGCCAGCTCACATGTCAGGGCTAAAGATACGCAGTATTTT,CASSHVRAKDTQYF
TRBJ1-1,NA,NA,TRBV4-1,TGCGCCAGCAGCCAAGTCCGTGGGCAGGGAGACACTGAAGCTTTCTTT,CASSQVRGQGDTEAFF
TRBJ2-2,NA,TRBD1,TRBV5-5,TGTGCCAGCAGCAACGCAGGGGGCGAGAACACCGGGGAGCTGTTTTTT,CASSNAGGENTGELFF
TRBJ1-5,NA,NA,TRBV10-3,TGTGCCATCAGTGAAGCAGGGTGGGATCAGCCCCAGCATTTT,CAISEAGWDQPQHF
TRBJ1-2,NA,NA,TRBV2,TGTGCCAGCAGCCTCACAGGACTACCTAACTATGGCTACACCTTC,CASSLTGLPNYGYTF
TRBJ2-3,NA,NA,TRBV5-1,TGCGCCAGCAGCTTGGGGGGGGACAAAGCCACAGATACGCAGTATTTT,CASSLGGDKATDTQYF
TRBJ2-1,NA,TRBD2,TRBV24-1,TGTGCCACCAGTGAGTCCAAAGGCGGGGGTGTGGATGAGCAGTTCTTC,CATSESKGGGVDEQFF
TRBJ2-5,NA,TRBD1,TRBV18,TGTGCCAGCTCACCCTTGGACAGGTTGGAGACCCAGTACTTC,CASSPLDRLETQYF
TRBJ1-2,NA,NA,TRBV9,TGTGCCAGCAGCACCCGGGACTTGGGAGGCTACACCTTC,CASSTRDLGGYTF
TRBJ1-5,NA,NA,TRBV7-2,TGTGCCAGCAGCCCACACGTGAATCAGCCCCAGCATTTT,CASSPHVNQPQHF
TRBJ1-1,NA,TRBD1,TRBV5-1,TGCGCCAGCAGCAATGGACAGGCTACTGAAGCTTTCTTT,CASSNGQATEAFF
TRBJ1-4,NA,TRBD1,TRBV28,TGTGCCAGCAGCAGGAGGGGGCTGGTCGGTGAAAAACTGTTTTTT,CASSRRGLVGEKLFF
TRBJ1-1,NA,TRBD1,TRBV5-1,TGCGCCAGCAGCCCGGACAGGGCAATACTAAAAGCTTTCTTT,CASSPDRAILKAFF
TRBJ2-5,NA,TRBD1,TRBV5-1,TGCGCCAGCAGCAAAGGGACAGCGAAATACTTC,CASSKGTAKYF
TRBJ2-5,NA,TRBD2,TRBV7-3,TGTGCCAGCAGCTCAGCGGGGGCCGGGGAGACCCAGTACTTC,CASSSAGAGETQYF
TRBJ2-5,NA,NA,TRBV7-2,TGTGCCAGCAGCTTTGAGACGGGAGAGACCCAGTACTTC,CASSFETGETQYF
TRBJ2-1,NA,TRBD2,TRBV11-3,TGTGCCAGCAGCTTCCGGGGGGGGCTTGACAATGAGCAGTTCTTC,CASSFRGGLDNEQFF
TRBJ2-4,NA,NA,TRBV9,TGTGCCAGCAGCGTAGCTCCCCGCCGAGGAAACATTCAGTACTTC,CASSVAPRRGNIQYF
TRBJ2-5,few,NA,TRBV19,TGTGCCAGTAGTATGGGTGGGACCCAGTACTTC,CASSMGGTQYF
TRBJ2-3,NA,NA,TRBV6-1,TGTGCCAGCAGTGAAGCGGGGGCAGGGATGGGAGATACGCAGTATTTT,CASSEAGAGMGDTQYF
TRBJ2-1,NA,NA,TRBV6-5,TGTGCCAGCAGTTATAAAGGGCAGCACAATGAGCAGTTCTTC,CASSYKGQHNEQFF
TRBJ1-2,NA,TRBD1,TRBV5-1,TGCGCCAGCAGCTTGGCCAGGGGACAGGGGATGGCGAACTATGGCTACACCTTC,CASSLARGQGMANYGYTF
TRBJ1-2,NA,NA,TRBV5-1,TGCGCCAGCAGCTTGGACATCCCCATCTATGGCTACACCTTC,CASSLDIPIYGYTF
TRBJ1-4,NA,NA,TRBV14,TGTGCCAGCAGCCTTCTCGAGGGGAGGAAACTGTTTTTT,CASSLLEGRKLFF
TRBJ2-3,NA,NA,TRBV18,TGTGCCAGCTCACCGAGGCGGGACACTGGAGATACGCAGTATTTT,CASSPRRDTGDTQYF
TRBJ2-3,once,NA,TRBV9,TGTGCCAGCAGCGTAGCTTCCCCGTCAAGTACGCAGTATTTT,CASSVASPSSTQYF
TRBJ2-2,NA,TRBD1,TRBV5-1,TGCGCCAGCAGCTTGGCGATCATTCAGGGGGACACCGGGGAGCTGTTTTTT,CASSLAIIQGDTGELFF
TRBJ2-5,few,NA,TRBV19,TGTGCCAGTAGTATTAGGGGACACCAAGAGACCCAGTACTTC,CASSIRGHQETQYF
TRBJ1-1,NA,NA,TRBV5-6,TGTGCCAGCAGCAGGGGCGTAGACGCTGAAGCTTTCTTT,CASSRGVDAEAFF
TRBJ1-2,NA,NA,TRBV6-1,TGTGCCAGCAGTGAAGAAGGAACCTATGGCTACACCTTC,CASSEEGTYGYTF
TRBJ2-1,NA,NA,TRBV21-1,TGTAGGGGGCGAAACAATGAGCAGTTCTTC,CRGRNNEQFF
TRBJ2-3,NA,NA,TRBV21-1,TGTGCCAGCAGCGGAGGGACTAGCGGCACAGATACGCAGTATTTT,CASSGGTSGTDTQYF
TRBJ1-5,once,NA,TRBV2,TGTGCCAGCAGCCCCGGGGGCCTCTACAATCAGCCCCAGCATTTT,CASSPGGLYNQPQHF
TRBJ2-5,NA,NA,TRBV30,TGTGCCTGGACCCCCATCGGGGGGCCGGGCCAAGAGACCCAGTACTTC,CAWTPIGGPGQETQYF
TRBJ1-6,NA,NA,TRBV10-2,TGCGCCAGCAGCCCCATTGGCTCACCCCTCCACTTT,CASSPIGSPLHF
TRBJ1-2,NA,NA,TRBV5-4,TGTGCCAGCAGCTTCGACATGTCGCGTGGCTACACCTTC,CASSFDMSRGYTF
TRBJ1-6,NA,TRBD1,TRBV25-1,TGTGCCAGTAGCTTTACAGGGGTCTTCTCACCCCTCCACTTT,CASSFTGVFSPLHF
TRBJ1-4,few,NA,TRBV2,TGTGCCAGCAGTGCTAGTACCAATGAAAAACTGTTTTTT,CASSASTNEKLFF